This T cell receptor beta chain derives from a study of PD-L1 blockade in urothelial cancer (dated by TCRdb to between 2016 and 2019). Some background on the complete study: Every patient began therapy in the mid-2010s and was given atezolizumab 1,200 mg intravenously every 3 weeks. About 90% of the roughly 29 patients were identified as males with urothelial cancer of bladder origin, and a prior smoking history was reported by 18 of 29 patients. An ECOG performance status of 0 or 1 was recorded for the patients, and 0 to 3 prior chemotherapy regimens had been received by the patients. Blood samples were analyzed 3 weeks after the start of treatment (second dose) and 6 weeks after the start of treatment. A median of about 140,000 T cells and roughly 80,000 unique TCRs was obtained from blood samples, and a median clonality of about 0.08 was observed. Somatic, immune and clinical correlates of response to PD-L1 blockade with atezolizumab in urothelial cancer were the focus of an exploratory multi-omic analysis. Pretreatment tumor samples, along with matched peripheral blood collected serially before and after atezolizumab treatment, underwent TCR sequencing. Progression-free survival longer than 6 months counted as durable clinical benefit, and TCR features were additionally tested against both progression-free and overall survival. In the same patients who had TCR sequencing, pretreatment tumors also underwent whole exome sequencing and RNA sequencing. Under ten patients reached durable clinical benefit, while some 20 patients did not. Twenty-nine patients had pretreatment blood TCR-seq, roughly 25 had at least one posttreatment blood collection, and roughly 25 had tumor TCR-seq.

A total of 25 to 35 patients with locally advanced or metastatic urothelial carcinoma, treated at Memorial Sloan Kettering on a trial protocol, made up the cohort. Peripheral blood mononuclear cells were collected from each patient pretreatment and during treatment, giving between 1 and 8 total time points per patient. The Qiagen DNeasy Blood extraction kit was used to purify genomic DNA from total PBMCs and tumor samples. PBMCs were collected pretreatment and during treatment, and were isolated and stored as previously described. To estimate absolute template abundance from read counts, synthetic TCR analog templates were spiked into each PCR. TCRbeta CDR3 regions were amplified from genomic DNA with bias-controlled V and J gene primers using the immunoSEQ assay. Rearranged TCRbeta segments were sequenced at approximately 20X coverage. The authors' pipeline ran thus. Clustering was used to correct sequencing errors, and CDR3s were annotated against IMGT to assign V, D and J genes. Out-of-frame and stop-codon sequences were excluded, and only productive TCRbeta rearrangements were used in downstream analyses. To compute clonality, Shannon entropy was normalized by the log of the number of unique productive sequences and then subtracted from one. Fisher's exact test with Benjamini-Hochberg correction, using a cutoff of adjusted p below 0.01, was how clones that differed between time points or between blood and tumor were identified. In TCRdb, the immuneACCESS table is reduced to in-frame sequences with V and J assigned. These tables do not hold every clone; where another copy was compared, an unresolved V gene accounts for under half, and the others remain unexplained. V and J calls and clone size follow that table, whereas D and trimming were derived from the DNA. The sample data list roughly 60,000 clones, and over 75% of these were observed just once. The top ten clonotypes cover 4% to 5% of the sample.

The germline V gene provides CDR1 MNHEY and CDR2 SVGAGI. V gives up 4 bases and J gives up 9 bases, and the segment between their germline ends measures 13 bases. Spanning cysteine to phenylalanine, the CDR3 consists of 13 amino acids. The only DNA kept is the CDR3, 39 bases in frame from the first base. Paper-wide results and their limitations: A pretreatment peripheral blood TCR clonality below the median was linked to improved progression-free and overall survival. Among patients with durable benefit, tumor-associated TCR clones showed greater expansion in peripheral blood 3 weeks after treatment started (n = 22, p = 0.022). Because of the small sample size (n ≈ 31) and the many exploratory analyses performed, the results are intended to be regarded as hypothesis-generating.

Note on this clone: Its antigen is not yet known. No base quality values were provided; no much bigger clone lies one nucleotide off.

This sequence originates from a man in his 70s with urothelial cancer. Sample: PBMCs, taken around atezolizumab (anti-PD-L1) treatment. Recombination joined TRBV6-5 with TRBJ2-4; TRBD2 is possibly the D segment (7 matching bases). The CDR3 reads CASSSWGGGIQYF. The bases read TGTGCCAGCAGTTCCTGGGGGGGCGGCATTCAGTACTTC.